This T cell receptor beta chain emerged from a study of blood T cell repertoires in COVID-19. Across the whole study: Collection of acute and convalescent COVID-19 samples took place in the United States, Italy and Spain. From T cells, B-cell-depleted T cells, or PBMCs came the material, which was cDNA or gDNA.

Here immunoSEQ multiplex PCR was the method, and the copy in TCRdb shows in-frame clones only, minus some. The table includes nearly 200,000 clones, roughly nine tenths detected once. The length of the CDR3 is 16 residues. Trimming cost V 8 bases and J 5 bases; bases outside gene matches: 14. Germline CDR1 LGHNA, CDR2 YNFKEQ. The chain recombines TRBV4-2 with TRBJ1-2, with 10 bases identical to TRBD1. This receptor was obtained from a woman in her seventies with acute or convalescent COVID-19. Sequenced input: peripheral blood. The CDR3 DNA is TGTGCCAGCTCCCTCGGCCGGGGACAGGGGAATTATGGCTACACCTTC. Translation gives CASSLGRGQGNYGYTF.